The next 11 T cell receptor beta chains were all read from a single sample in a study of radiotherapy plus CTLA-4 blockade in lung cancer. Measured with immunoSEQ multiplex PCR; TCRdb has only the in-frame clones, and not every one. The sample consists of about 55,000 clones, roughly 79% of them appearing once. Sequencing used peripheral blood, obtained from a patient treated with radiotherapy plus ipilimumab. Receptors originate from a human donor with non-small cell lung cancer whose response to radiotherapy plus ipilimumab could not be evaluated.

This clone was detected only a few times. The V and J genes are TRBV29-1 and TRBJ1-1; 7 positions agree with TRBD1. Germline V gene data show CDR1 as SQVTM and CDR2 as ANQGSEA. The CDR3 totals 13 residues. Losses at the gene ends were 4 bases for V and 9 bases for J; bases not matched to a gene: 11. The CDR3 here is CSVGKPRGAQAFF. CDR3 nucleotide sequence: TGCAGCGTTGGAAAACCCAGGGGGGCGCAAGCTTTCTTT.

The chain couples TRBV30 to TRBJ1-2; D remains ambiguous. The germline gives CDR1 GTSNPN, CDR2 SVGIG (reference sequence). V was shortened by 2 bases and J by 7 bases, with 23 bases between the two germline ends. The CDR3 runs 16 residues. The CDR3, as DNA: TGTGCCTGGAGTCGAGGCCGGAGGTTCGGAGTAGGTGGCTACACCTTC. The encoded protein is CAWSRGRRFGVGGYTF.

V is TRBV7-8 and J is TRBJ2-5; D not resolved. The V end was cut by 5 bases, the J end by 1 base, with 8 bases between. The CDR3 covers 13 residues. Germline V CDR1 and CDR2: SGHVS, FQNEAQ. DNA of the CDR3: TGTGCCAGCAGCCCCCCGGTCCAAGAGACCCAGTACTTC. Its protein product is CASSPPVQETQYF. The variable domain in full, with the rest retrieved from reference TRBV7-8 and TRBJ2-5, is GAGVSQSPRYKVAKRGQDVALRCDPISGHVSLFWYQQALGQGPEFLTYFQNEAQLDKSGLPSDRFFAERPEGSVSTLKIQRTQQEDSAVYLCASSPPVQETQYFGPGTRLLVL.

Points on this clone: The same CDR3 is also encoded by other DNA sequences in this sample. The chain uses TRBV7-2 and TRBJ1-2, with TRBD1 identical over 9 bases. The V segment lost 3 bases and the J segment 7 bases; nucleotides outside the gene matches: 6. Germline CDR1 and CDR2: SGHTA and FQGNSA. The CDR3 is made up of 14 amino acids. The CDR3 bases are TGTGCCAGCAGCTTGGCACAGGGGGCGCGTGGCTACACCTTC. Its protein is CASSLAQGARGYTF.

This chain connects TRBV5-4 to TRBJ2-5; TRBD2 aligns across 12 bases. Per the germline V gene, CDR1 is SGHNT and CDR2 is YYREEE (reference sequence). With 3 bases clipped from V and 5 bases from J, the junction kept 5 bases outside the gene matches. CDR3 length: 15 amino acids. CDR3 in amino acids: CASSSGLAGSETQYF. The CDR3 bases are TGTGCCAGCAGCTCGGGACTAGCGGGTTCTGAGACCCAGTACTTC.

The chain uses TRBV5-1 and TRBJ2-5; TRBD2 might be the D (6 bases). Germline lookup yields CDR1 SGHRS and CDR2 YFSETQ. Trimming cost V 0 bases and J 3 bases, with 12 bases left between them. The CDR3 consists of 15 residues. The CDR3 spells CASSLGFGTEETQYF. The CDR3 region has the DNA TGCGCCAGCAGCTTGGGCTTCGGGACTGAAGAGACCCAGTACTTC.

This sequence joins TRBV10-2 and TRBJ2-1, with 8 bases that match TRBD2. Unmatched junction bases numbered 13, after V lost 6 bases and J lost 6 bases. Germline V gene sequence: CDR1 WSHSY, CDR2 SAAADI. The CDR3 loop spans 16 amino acids. The CDR3 sequence: CASSPGELAVRNEQFF. The DNA of the CDR3 is TGCGCCAGCAGCCCGGGGGAACTAGCGGTTCGCAATGAGCAGTTCTTC.

V and J are TRBV9 and TRBJ2-2; 8 positions agree with TRBD2. V lost 0 bases, J lost 0 bases, and 1 base stayed unmatched. Germline CDR1 is SGDLS and CDR2 is YYNGEE. The CDR3 runs to 16 residues. CDR3 in amino acids: CASSVVLAANTGELFF. CDR3 sequence (DNA): TGTGCCAGCAGCGTAGTACTAGCGGCGAACACCGGGGAGCTGTTTTTT.

The chain uses TRBV29-1 and TRBJ2-7; 9 bases are a match to TRBD1. Germline V lookup: CDR1 SQVTM, CDR2 ANQGSEA. Trimming at V came to 6 bases and at J to 11 bases, leaving 5 bases not matched to a gene. The CDR3 consists of 10 residues. The DNA for the CDR3 is TGCAGCGTGGTCCGGGACAGGGAGTACTTC. Amino acids: CSVVRDREYF.

The chain is built from TRBV30 and TRBJ2-3; 8 nucleotides align to TRBD1. Germline-derived CDR1 and CDR2 are GTSNPN and SVGIG (reference sequence). Unmatched junction bases numbered 8, after V lost 3 bases and J lost 0 bases. The CDR3 has 16 amino acids. The DNA for the CDR3 is TGTGCCTGGAGCACCCGGACAGGGTCTAGCACAGATACGCAGTATTTT. This translates into CAWSTRTGSSTDTQYF.

V and J are TRBV7-2 and TRBJ2-3; the match to TRBD2 covers 11 bases. Germline V CDR1 and CDR2: SGHTA, FQGNSA. CDR3 length: 14 amino acids. The trim removed 5 bases at V and 11 bases at J, leaving 9 bases unmatched. CDR3 in amino acids: CASSPSGRRGGQYF. For the CDR3, the DNA is TGTGCCAGCAGCCCTAGCGGGAGGAGAGGGGGGCAGTATTTT.